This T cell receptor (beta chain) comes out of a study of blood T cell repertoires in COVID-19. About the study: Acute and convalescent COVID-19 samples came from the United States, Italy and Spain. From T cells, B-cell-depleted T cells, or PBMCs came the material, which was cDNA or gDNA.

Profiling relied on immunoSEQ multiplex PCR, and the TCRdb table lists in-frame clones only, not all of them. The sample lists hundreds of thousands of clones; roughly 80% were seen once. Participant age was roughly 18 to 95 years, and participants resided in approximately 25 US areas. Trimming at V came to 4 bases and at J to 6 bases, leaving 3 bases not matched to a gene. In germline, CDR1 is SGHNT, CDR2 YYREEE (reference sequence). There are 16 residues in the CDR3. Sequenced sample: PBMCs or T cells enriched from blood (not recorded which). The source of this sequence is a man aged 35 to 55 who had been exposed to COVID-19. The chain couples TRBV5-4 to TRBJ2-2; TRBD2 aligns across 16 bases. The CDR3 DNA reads TGTGCCAGCAGCCCGGGACTAGCGGGAGGGCCCGGGGAGCTGTTTTTT. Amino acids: CASSPGLAGGPGELFF.